Listed below are T cell receptor beta chains from one sample, sequenced in a study of regulatory T cells in long-lasting Graves disease. TCRdb reprocessed the multiplex PCR reads via MiXCR and lists one record per CDR3 protein. The data show a few hundred thousand distinct CDR3 sequences, with 22% seen just once and over 10% held by the top ten. Here the sequenced sample was peripheral blood mononuclear cells (PBMCs), taken when the disease was refractory, from a patient treated with antithyroid drugs. The receptors were gathered from a female donor with Graves disease. CDR3s include the opening cysteine and the closing phenylalanine or tryptophan. The D gene is left open where the match is weak. Not all rows give a size; the values are once, few, many and, for expanded clones, a class.

j_gene,v_gene,abundance,d_gene,CDR3nt,CDR3aa
TRBJ2-7,TRBV20-1,few,TRBD1,TGCAGTGCTACCAGGGGTGACAGGGCCTACGAGCAGTACTTC,CSATRGDRAYEQYF
TRBJ2-2,TRBV10-3,many,TRBD2,TGTGCCATCTGGGCTAGCGGGAGGAAGGCCGGGGAGCTGTTTTTT,CAIWASGRKAGELFF
TRBJ1-3,TRBV7-2,NA,NA,TGTGCCAGCAGCTTGTACACCGAAAACACCATATATTTT,CASSLYTENTIYF
TRBJ2-7,TRBV7-2,many,NA,TGTGCCAGCAGCTCCACTCCTGGGGTAACCTACGAGCAGTACTTC,CASSSTPGVTYEQYF
TRBJ2-5,TRBV7-2,many,TRBD1,TGTGCCAGCACCTCCGGGACAGGGGTTTGGACCCAGTACTTC,CASTSGTGVWTQYF
TRBJ2-2,TRBV11-2,few,NA,TGTGCCAGCAGCCCCCTGGCGTGGAACACCGGGGAGCTGTTTTTT,CASSPLAWNTGELFF
TRBJ2-2,TRBV6-1,NA,NA,TGTGCCAGCAGTGATAGGATTGTCTCCGGGGAGCTGTTTTTT,CASSDRIVSGELFF
TRBJ2-1,TRBV7-2,NA,TRBD1,TGTGCCAGCAGCTTAGAGGGGACAGGGTACAATGAGCAGTTCTTC,CASSLEGTGYNEQFF
TRBJ2-7,TRBV7-8,many,NA,TGTGCCAGCAGCTTATCCGGCTTGGAGAACTACGAGCAGTACTTC,CASSLSGLENYEQYF
TRBJ2-5,TRBV13,many,NA,TGTGCCAGCAGCTTAGGACAGGGAAGCGAGACCCAGTACTTC,CASSLGQGSETQYF
TRBJ2-5,TRBV7-3,NA,NA,TGTGCCAGCAGCTTATTCGGGGGGCTGGAGGGAGAGACCCAGTACTTC,CASSLFGGLEGETQYF
TRBJ2-5,TRBV29-1,many,NA,TGCAGCGTTGAAACGGTCCCGCGGGAGACCCAGTACTTC,CSVETVPRETQYF
TRBJ2-7,TRBV4-1,few,TRBD1,TGCGCCAGCAGCCAAGAGGGGACAGGGCCCTACGAGCAGTACTTC,CASSQEGTGPYEQYF
TRBJ2-7,TRBV29-1,many,NA,TGCAGCGTTAAGGACGGGAAGTCCTACGAGCAGTACTTC,CSVKDGKSYEQYF
TRBJ1-1,TRBV9,few,NA,TGTGCCAGCAGCGTAGGCAATTGGCAGCCCTACACTGAAGCTTTCTTT,CASSVGNWQPYTEAFF
TRBJ1-1,TRBV24-1,NA,TRBD1,TGTGCCACCAGTGACGGCGGGGGACAGGGTGAAGCTTTCTTT,CATSDGGGQGEAFF
TRBJ2-5,TRBV7-8,many,TRBD2,TGTGCCAGCAGTTCCCCTAGCGGGGTAGGACAAGAGACCCAGTACTTC,CASSSPSGVGQETQYF
TRBJ1-2,TRBV7-2,many,TRBD1,TGTGCCAGCAGCTTAGATGGGACAGGGGGCGTAGGCACCTTC,CASSLDGTGGVGTF
TRBJ2-5,TRBV19,few,TRBD2,TGTGCCAGCGGGAGGTGGATGGAAGAGACCCAGTACTTC,CASGRWMEETQYF
TRBJ1-1,TRBV6-2/TRBV6-3,few,NA,TGTGCCAGCAGTTTGCCAGGGAACATGAACACTGAAGCTTTCTTT,CASSLPGNMNTEAFF
TRBJ1-1,TRBV27,NA,TRBD1,TGTGCCAGCAGTTGGACAGGGGGCGCGGGGGAGTTGGACACTGAAGCTTTCTTT,CASSWTGGAGELDTEAFF
TRBJ2-4,TRBV12-3/TRBV12-4,many,NA,TGTGCCAGCAGTCTAGGTCCGGGACCTGGGGACATTCAGTACTTC,CASSLGPGPGDIQYF
TRBJ1-2,TRBV5-1,NA,NA,TGCGCCAGCAGCTCGGAGGACAGAACCCCCTATGGCTACACCTTC,CASSSEDRTPYGYTF
TRBJ2-6,TRBV10-3,many,NA,TGTGCCATCAGCACAGGGACTGGGGCCAACGTCCTGACTTTC,CAISTGTGANVLTF
TRBJ2-3,TRBV12-3/TRBV12-4,NA,NA,TGTGCCAGCAGCCCCCTCCAAGGGTCGCAGTATTTT,CASSPLQGSQYF
TRBJ1-6,TRBV2,NA,NA,TGTGCCAGCACCATTAAGGCGGGGAATTCACCCCTCCACTTT,CASTIKAGNSPLHF
TRBJ2-3,TRBV27,NA,NA,TGTGCCAGCAGTTTATCGCCGCTAGCGCGTAGCACAGATACGCAGTATTTT,CASSLSPLARSTDTQYF